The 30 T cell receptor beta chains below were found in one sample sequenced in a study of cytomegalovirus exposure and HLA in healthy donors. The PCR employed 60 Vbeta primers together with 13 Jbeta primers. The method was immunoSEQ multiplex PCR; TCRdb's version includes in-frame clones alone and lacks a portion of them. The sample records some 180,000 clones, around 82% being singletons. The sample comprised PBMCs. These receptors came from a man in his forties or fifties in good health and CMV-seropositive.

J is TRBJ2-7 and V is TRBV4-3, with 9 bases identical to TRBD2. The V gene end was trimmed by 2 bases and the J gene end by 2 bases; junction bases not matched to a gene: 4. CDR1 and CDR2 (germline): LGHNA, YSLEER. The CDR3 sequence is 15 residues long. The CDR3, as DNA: TGCGCCAGCAGCCAAACGACTAGCGGTACCTACGAGCAGTACTTC. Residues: CASSQTTSGTYEQYF.

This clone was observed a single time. CDR3 in DNA: TGTGCCAGCAGCTTAGAGCTAGCGGGAGGGGGTAATGAGCAGTTCTTC. It translates to CASSLELAGGGNEQFF. V and J are TRBV7-2 and TRBJ2-1, with 12 bases lining up with TRBD2. Germline loops: CDR1 SGHTA, CDR2 FQGNSA. The CDR3 is 16 residues long. The V gene end was trimmed by 1 base and the J gene end by 7 bases; junction bases not matched to a gene: 5.

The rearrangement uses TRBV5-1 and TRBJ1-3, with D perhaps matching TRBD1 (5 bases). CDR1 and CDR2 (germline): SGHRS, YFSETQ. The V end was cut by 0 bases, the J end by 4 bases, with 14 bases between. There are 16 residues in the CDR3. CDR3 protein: CASSLESGSSGNTIYF. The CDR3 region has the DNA TGCGCCAGCAGCTTGGAATCAGGGTCGAGCGGAAACACCATATATTTT.

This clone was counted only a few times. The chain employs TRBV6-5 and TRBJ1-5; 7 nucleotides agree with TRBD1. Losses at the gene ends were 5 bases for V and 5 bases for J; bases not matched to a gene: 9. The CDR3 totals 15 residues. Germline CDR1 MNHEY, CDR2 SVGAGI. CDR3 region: CASSPQGGLYQPQHF. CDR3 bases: TGTGCCAGCAGTCCACAAGGGGGCCTATATCAGCCCCAGCATTTT.

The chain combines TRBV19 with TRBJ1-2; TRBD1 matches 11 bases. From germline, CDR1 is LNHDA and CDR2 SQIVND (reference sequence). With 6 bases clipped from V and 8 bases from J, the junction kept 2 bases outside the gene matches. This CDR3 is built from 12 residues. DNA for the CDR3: TGTGCCAGTAGATGGACAGGGGGCGGCTACACCTTC. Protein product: CASRWTGGGYTF.

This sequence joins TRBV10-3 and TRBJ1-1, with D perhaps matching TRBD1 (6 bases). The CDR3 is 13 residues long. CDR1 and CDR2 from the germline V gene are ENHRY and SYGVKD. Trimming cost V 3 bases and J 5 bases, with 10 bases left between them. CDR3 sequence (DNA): TGTGCCATCAGTGACAGGGGAGAGACTGAAGCTTTCTTT. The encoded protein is CAISDRGETEAFF.

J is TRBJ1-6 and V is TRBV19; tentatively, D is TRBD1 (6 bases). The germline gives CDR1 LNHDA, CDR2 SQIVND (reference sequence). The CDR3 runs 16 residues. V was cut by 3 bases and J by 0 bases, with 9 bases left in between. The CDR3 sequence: CASSITGPSYNSPLHF. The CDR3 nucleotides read TGTGCCAGTAGTATTACAGGGCCCTCCTATAATTCACCCCTCCACTTT. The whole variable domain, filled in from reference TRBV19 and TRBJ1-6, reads DGGITQSPKYLFRKEGQNVTLSCEQNLNHDAMYWYRQDPGQGLRLIYYSQIVNDFQKGDIAEGYSVSREKKESFPLTVTSAQKNPTAFYLCASSITGPSYNSPLHFGNGTRLTVT.

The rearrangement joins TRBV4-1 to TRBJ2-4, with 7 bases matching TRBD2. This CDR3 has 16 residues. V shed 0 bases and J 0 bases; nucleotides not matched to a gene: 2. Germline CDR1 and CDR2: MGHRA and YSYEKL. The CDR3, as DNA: TGCGCCAGCAGCCAAGATGCGGGAGTAGCCAAAAACATTCAGTACTTC. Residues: CASSQDAGVAKNIQYF.

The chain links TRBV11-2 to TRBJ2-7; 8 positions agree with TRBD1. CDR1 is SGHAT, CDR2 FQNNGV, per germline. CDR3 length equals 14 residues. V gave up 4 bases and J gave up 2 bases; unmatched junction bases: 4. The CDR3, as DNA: TGTGCCAGCAGCTGGACAGGGAGAACCTACGAGCAGTACTTC. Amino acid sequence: CASSWTGRTYEQYF.

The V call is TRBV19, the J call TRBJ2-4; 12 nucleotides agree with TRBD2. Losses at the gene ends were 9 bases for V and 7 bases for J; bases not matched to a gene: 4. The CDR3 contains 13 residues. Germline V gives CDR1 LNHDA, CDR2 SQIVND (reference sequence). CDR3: CASLLAGGNIQYF. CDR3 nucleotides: TGTGCCAGCCTACTAGCGGGAGGTAACATTCAGTACTTC. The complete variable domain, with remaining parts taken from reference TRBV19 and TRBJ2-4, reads DGGITQSPKYLFRKEGQNVTLSCEQNLNHDAMYWYRQDPGQGLRLIYYSQIVNDFQKGDIAEGYSVSREKKESFPLTVTSAQKNPTAFYLCASLLAGGNIQYFGAGTRLSVL.

CDR3 bases: TGCGCCAGCAGCTTGGCACAGGGATATGGCTACACCTTC. Its protein product is CASSLAQGYGYTF. The rearrangement links TRBV5-1 to TRBJ1-2; TRBD1 is a possible D gene (6 bases). Trimming stripped 0 bases from V and 5 bases from J, with 8 bases between. Germline loops: CDR1 SGHRS, CDR2 YFSETQ. The CDR3 covers 13 residues.

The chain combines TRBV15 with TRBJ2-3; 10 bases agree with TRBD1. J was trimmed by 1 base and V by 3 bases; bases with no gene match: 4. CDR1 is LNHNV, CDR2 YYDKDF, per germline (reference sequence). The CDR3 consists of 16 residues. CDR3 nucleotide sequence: TGTGCCACCAGCAGCCCCGGGACAGGGGGCACAGATACGCAGTATTTT. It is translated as CATSSPGTGGTDTQYF.

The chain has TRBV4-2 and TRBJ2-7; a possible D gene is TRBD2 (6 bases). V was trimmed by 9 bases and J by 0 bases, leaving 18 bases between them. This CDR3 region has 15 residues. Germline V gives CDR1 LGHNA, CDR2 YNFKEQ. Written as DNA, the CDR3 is TGTGCCAGTGCAGTCGGGACTTTGAGCTCCTACGAGCAGTACTTC. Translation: CASAVGTLSSYEQYF.

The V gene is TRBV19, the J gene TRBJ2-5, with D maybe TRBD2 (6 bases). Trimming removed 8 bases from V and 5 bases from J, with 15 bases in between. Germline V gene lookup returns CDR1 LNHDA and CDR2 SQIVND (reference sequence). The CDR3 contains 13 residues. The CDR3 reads CASGLSGPETQYF. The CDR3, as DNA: TGTGCCAGTGGACTTAGCGGTCCGGAGACCCAGTACTTC.

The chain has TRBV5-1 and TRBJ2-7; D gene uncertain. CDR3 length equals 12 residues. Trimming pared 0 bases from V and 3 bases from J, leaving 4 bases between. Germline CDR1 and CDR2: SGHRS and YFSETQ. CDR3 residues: CASSLDGYEQYF. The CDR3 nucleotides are TGCGCCAGCAGCTTGGACGGCTACGAGCAGTACTTC.

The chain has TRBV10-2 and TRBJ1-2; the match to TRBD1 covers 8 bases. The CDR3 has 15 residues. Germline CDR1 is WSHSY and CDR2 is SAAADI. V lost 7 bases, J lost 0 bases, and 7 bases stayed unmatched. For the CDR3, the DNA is TGCGCCAGCAAAGCCGGGACAGGAGCTAACTATGGCTACACCTTC. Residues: CASKAGTGANYGYTF.

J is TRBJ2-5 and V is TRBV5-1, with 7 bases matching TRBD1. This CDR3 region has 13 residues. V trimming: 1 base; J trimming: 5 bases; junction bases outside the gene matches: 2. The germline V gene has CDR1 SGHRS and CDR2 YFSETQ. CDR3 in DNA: TGCGCCAGCAGCTTGTACAGGGGCGAGACCCAGTACTTC. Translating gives CASSLYRGETQYF.

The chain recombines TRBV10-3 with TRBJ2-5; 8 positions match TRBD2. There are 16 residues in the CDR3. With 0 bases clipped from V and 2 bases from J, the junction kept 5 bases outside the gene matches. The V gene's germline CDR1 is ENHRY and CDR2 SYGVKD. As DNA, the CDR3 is TGTGCCATCAGTGAGTCGATTAGCGGGGTACAAGAGACCCAGTACTTC. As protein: CAISESISGVQETQYF.

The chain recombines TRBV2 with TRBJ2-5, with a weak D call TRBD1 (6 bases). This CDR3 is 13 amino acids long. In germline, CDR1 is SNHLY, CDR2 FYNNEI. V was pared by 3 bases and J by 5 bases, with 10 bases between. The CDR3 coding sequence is TGTGCCAGCAGTGACAGGGGACGGGAGACCCAGTACTTC. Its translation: CASSDRGRETQYF.

CDR3 protein: CASSLLTVYEQYF. CDR3 sequence (DNA): TGTGCCAGCAGCTTGTTGACTGTCTACGAGCAGTACTTC. The chain uses TRBV5-8 and TRBJ2-7; unclear D gene. Deletions cut 1 base from V and 3 bases from J, with 8 bases between. Germline CDR1 and CDR2: SGHTS and YDEGEE. The CDR3 sequence is 13 residues long.

The CDR3 sequence is CASSDAPGPQHF. CDR3 bases: TGTGCCAGCAGTGATGCCCCGGGGCCCCAGCATTTT. The rearrangement uses TRBV2 and TRBJ1-5; no definite D call. The CDR3 length is 12 residues. Per germline, CDR1 SNHLY and CDR2 FYNNEI. The V gene lost 3 bases and the J gene lost 9 bases, with 9 bases spanning the gap.

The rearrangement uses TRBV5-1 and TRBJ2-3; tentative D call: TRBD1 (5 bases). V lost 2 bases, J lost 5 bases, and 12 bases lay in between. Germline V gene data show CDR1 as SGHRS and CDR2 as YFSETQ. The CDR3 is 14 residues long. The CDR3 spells CASSLVGVKDTQYF. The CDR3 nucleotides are TGCGCCAGCAGCTTAGTAGGGGTGAAAGATACGCAGTATTTT. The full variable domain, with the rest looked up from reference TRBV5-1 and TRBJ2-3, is KAGVTQTPRYLIKTRGQQVTLSCSPISGHRSVSWYQQTPGQGLQFLFEYFSETQRNKGNFPGRFSGRQFSNSRSEMNVSTLELGDSALYLCASSLVGVKDTQYFGPGTRLTVL.

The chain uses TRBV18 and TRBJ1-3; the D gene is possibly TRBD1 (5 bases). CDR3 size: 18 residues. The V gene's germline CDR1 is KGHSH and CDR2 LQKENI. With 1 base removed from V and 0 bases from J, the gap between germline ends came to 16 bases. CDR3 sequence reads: CASSPLGGIPSSGNTIYF. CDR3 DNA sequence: TGTGCCAGCTCACCACTCGGGGGAATACCGAGCTCTGGAAACACCATATATTTT.

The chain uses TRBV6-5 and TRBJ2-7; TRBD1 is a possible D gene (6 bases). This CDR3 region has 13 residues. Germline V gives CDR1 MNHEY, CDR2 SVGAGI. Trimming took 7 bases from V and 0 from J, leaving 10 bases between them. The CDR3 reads CASIGRGSYEQYF. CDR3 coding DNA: TGTGCCAGCATAGGCAGGGGCTCCTACGAGCAGTACTTC.

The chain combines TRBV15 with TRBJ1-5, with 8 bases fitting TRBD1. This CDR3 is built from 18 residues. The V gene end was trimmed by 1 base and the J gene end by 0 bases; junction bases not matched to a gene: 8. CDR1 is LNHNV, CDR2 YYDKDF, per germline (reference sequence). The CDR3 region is CATSRAGQGYRSNQPQHF. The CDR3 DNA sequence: TGTGCCACCAGCAGAGCCGGACAGGGATATCGTAGCAATCAGCCCCAGCATTTT.

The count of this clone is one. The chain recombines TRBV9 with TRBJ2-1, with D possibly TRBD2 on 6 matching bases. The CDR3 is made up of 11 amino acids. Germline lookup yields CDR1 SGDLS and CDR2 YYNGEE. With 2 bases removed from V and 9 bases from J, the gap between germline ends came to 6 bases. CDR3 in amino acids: CASSVGGEQFF. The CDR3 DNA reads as TGTGCCAGCAGCGTGGGGGGTGAGCAGTTCTTC.

As DNA, the CDR3 is TGTGCCAGCAGAGCTACGACAGGATTCACTGAAGCTTTCTTT. It encodes CASRATTGFTEAFF. The chain couples TRBV6-1 to TRBJ1-1, with a weak D call TRBD1 (6 bases). Trimming removed 6 bases at V and 4 bases at J, with 15 bases between. The CDR3 has 14 amino acids. Germline CDR1 and CDR2: MNHNS and SASEGT.

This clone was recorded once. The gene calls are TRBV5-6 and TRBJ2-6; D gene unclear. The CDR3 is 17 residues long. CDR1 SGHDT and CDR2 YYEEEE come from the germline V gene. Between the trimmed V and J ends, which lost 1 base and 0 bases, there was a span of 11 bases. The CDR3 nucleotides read TGTGCCAGCAGCTTGATACGGGTCAGCTCTGGGGCCAACGTCCTGACTTTC. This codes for CASSLIRVSSGANVLTF.

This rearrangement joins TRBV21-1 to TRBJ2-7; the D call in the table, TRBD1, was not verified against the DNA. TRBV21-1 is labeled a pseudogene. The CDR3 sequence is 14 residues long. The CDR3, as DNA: TGTGCCAGCAGCAAGCTAACAGGGGGCCACGAGCAGTACTTC. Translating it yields CASSKLTGGHEQYF.

The CDR3 DNA is TGTGCCAGCAGTTTAGGGGGCAGGGGTGAAAAACTGTTTTTT. Its protein product is CASSLGGRGEKLFF. V gene TRBV28 combines with J gene TRBJ1-4, with D possibly being TRBD1 (6 bases). Germline loops: CDR1 MDHEN, CDR2 SYDVKM. V was clipped by 2 bases and J by 7 bases, with 11 bases between them. There are 14 residues in the CDR3.